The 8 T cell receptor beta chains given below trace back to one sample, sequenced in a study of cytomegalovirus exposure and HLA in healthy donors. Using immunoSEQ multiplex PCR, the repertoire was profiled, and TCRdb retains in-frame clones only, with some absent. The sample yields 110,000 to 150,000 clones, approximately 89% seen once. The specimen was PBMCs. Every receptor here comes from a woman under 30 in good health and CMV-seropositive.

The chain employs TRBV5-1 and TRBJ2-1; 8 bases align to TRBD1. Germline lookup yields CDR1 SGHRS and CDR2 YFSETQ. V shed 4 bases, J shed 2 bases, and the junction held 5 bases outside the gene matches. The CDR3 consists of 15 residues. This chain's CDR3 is CASSLGQGPYNEQFF. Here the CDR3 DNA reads TGCGCCAGCAGCCTAGGACAGGGACCCTACAATGAGCAGTTCTTC.

The CDR3 DNA follows: TGTGCCAGCAGCCTATCTCCGCCCGGGACAAATTACAATGAGCAGTTCTTC. Residues: CASSLSPPGTNYNEQFF. The J gene is TRBJ2-1, the V gene TRBV11-2; weak D call: TRBD1 (6 bases). The V gene's germline CDR1 is SGHAT and CDR2 FQNNGV. CDR3 length equals 17 residues. V dropped 5 bases and J dropped 4 bases, with 21 bases sitting between them.

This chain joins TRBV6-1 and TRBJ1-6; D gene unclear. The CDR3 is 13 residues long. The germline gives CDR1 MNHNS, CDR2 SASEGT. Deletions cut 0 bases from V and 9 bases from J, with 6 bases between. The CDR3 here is CASSEALASPLHF. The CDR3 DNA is TGTGCCAGCAGTGAAGCGTTGGCTTCACCCCTCCACTTT.

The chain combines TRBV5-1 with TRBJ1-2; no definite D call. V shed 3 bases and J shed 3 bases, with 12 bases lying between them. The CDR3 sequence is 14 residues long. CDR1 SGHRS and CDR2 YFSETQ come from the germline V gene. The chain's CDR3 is CASSYREPYYGYTF. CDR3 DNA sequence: TGCGCCAGCAGCTACCGGGAACCCTACTATGGCTACACCTTC.

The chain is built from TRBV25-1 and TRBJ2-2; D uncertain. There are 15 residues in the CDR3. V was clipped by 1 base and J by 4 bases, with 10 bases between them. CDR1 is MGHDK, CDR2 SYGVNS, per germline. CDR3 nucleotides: TGTGCCAGCAGTGAATTAAACAGCTTCACCGGGGAGCTGTTTTTT. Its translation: CASSELNSFTGELFF.

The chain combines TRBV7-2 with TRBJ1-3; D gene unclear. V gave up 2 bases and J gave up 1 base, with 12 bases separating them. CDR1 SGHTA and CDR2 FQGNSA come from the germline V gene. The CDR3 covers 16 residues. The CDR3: CASSLSPGGSGNTIYF. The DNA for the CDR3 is TGTGCCAGCAGCTTATCCCCCGGCGGGTCTGGAAACACCATATATTTT.

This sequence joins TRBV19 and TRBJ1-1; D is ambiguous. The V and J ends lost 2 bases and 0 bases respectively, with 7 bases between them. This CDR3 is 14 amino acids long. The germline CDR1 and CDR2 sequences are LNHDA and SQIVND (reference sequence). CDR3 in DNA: TGTGCCAGTAGTATACCGAACATGAACACTGAAGCTTTCTTT. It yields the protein CASSIPNMNTEAFF.

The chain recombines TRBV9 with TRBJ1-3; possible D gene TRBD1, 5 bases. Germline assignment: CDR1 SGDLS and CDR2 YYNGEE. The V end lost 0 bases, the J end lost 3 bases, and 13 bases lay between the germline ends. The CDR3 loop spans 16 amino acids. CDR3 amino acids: CASSVAPGRDGNTIYF. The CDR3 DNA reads TGTGCCAGCAGCGTAGCTCCAGGGCGGGATGGAAACACCATATATTTT.